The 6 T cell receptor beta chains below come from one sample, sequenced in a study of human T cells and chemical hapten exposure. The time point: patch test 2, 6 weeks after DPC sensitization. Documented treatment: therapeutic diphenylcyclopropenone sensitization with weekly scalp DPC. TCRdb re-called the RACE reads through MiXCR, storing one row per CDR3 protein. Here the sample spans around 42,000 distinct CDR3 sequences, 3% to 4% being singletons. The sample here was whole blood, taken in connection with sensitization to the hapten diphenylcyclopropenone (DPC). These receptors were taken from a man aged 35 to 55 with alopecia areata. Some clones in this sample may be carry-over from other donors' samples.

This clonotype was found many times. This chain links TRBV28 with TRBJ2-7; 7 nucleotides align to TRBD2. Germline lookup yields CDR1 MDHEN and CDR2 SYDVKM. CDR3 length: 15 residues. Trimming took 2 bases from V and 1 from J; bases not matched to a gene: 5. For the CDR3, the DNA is TGTGCCAGCAGTTTACTGGGGGGGGTTTCCTACGAGCAGTACTTC. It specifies CASSLLGGVSYEQYF.

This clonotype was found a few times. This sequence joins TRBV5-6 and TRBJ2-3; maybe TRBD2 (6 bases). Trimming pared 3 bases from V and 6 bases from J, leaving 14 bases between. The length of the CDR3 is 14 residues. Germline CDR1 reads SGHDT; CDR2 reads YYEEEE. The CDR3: CASSSGTEGDTQYF. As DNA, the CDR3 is TGTGCCAGCAGCTCAGGGACTGAGGGCGATACGCAGTATTTT.

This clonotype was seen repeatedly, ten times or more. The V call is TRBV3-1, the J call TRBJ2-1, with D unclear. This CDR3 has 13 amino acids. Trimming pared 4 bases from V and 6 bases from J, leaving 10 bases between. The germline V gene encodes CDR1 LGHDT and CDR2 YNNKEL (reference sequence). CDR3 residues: CASSPALINEQFF. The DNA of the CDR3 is TGTGCCAGCAGCCCGGCCCTTATCAATGAGCAGTTCTTC.

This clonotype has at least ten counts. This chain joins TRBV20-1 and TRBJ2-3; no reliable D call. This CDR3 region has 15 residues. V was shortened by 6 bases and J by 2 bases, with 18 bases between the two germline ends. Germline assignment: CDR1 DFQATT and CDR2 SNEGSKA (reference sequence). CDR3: CSAEEMIQHTDTQYF. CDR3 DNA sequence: TGCAGTGCCGAGGAGATGATACAACACACAGATACGCAGTATTTT.

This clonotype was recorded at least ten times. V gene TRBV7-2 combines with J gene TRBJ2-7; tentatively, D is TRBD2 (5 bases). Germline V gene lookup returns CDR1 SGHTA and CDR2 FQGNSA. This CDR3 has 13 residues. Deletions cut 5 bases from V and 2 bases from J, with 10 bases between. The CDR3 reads CASSPDLTYEQYF. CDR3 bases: TGTGCCAGCAGCCCGGACTTGACCTACGAGCAGTACTTC.

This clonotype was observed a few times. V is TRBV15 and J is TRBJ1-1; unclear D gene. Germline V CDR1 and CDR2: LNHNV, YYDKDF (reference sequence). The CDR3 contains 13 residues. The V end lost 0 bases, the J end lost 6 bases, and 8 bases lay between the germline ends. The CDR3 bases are TGTGCCACCAGCAGAGATGAGGCCGCTGAAGCTTTCTTT. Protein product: CATSRDEAAEAFF.